The clone carrying this T cell receptor beta chain was counted only a few times. This entry is derived from a study of blood T cell repertoires in COVID-19. Study-wide context: The analysed material was cDNA or gDNA that came from T cells, B-cell-depleted T cells, or PBMCs.

The CDR3 runs 15 residues. The germline V gene encodes CDR1 MRHNA and CDR2 SNTAGT. The V gene lost 2 bases and the J gene lost 1 base, with 10 bases spanning the gap. Sequenced by immunoSEQ multiplex PCR; TCRdb stores in-frame clones only, minus some. The data show roughly 73,000 clones, with around 89% seen just once and around 1.5% held by the top ten. This clonotype was obtained from a human donor in a cohort sampled during active COVID-19. V is TRBV6-4 and J is TRBJ2-3, with a weak D call TRBD2 (5 bases). Material for sequencing was peripheral blood. CDR3 in amino acids: CASSDGEGGTDTQYF. Written as DNA, the CDR3 is TGTGCCAGCAGTGACGGAGAGGGAGGCACAGATACGCAGTATTTT.